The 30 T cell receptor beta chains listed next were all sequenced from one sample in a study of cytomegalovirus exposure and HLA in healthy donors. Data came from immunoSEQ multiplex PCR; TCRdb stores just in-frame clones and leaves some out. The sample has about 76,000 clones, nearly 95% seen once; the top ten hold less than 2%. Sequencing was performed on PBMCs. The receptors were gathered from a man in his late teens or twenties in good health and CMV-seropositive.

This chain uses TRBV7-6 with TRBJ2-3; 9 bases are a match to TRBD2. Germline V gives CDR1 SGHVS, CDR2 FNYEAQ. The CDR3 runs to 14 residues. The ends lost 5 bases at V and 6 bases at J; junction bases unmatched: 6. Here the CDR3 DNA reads TGTGCCAGCAGCCAAGGACTAGCGCGGGATACGCAGTATTTT. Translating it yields CASSQGLARDTQYF.

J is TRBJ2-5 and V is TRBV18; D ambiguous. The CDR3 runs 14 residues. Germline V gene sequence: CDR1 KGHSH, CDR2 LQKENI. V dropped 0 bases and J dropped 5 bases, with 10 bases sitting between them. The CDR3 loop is CASSPPGRSETQYF. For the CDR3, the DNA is TGTGCCAGCTCACCACCTGGCCGGAGTGAGACCCAGTACTTC.

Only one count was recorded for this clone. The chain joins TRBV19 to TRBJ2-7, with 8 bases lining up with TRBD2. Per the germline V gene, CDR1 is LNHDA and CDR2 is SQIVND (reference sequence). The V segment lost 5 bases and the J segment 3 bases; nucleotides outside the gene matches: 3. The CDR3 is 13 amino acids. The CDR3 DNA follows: TGTGCCAGTAGTGAGCGGGAGAGCTACGAGCAGTACTTC. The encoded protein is CASSERESYEQYF.

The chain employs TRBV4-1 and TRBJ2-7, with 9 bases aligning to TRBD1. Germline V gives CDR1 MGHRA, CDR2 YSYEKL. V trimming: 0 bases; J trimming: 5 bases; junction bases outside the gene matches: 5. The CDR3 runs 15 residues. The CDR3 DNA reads TGCGCCAGCAGCCAAGATTCGGACAGGGGCCACGAGCAGTACTTC. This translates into CASSQDSDRGHEQYF.

The CDR3 is CASVLRAGNTEAFF. The CDR3 DNA reads TGTGCCAGCGTACTCAGGGCCGGGAACACTGAAGCTTTCTTT. The chain carries TRBV7-3 and TRBJ1-1, with a tentative D call TRBD1 (5 bases). V lost 8 bases to trimming and J lost 1 base, with 14 bases between them. This CDR3 comprises 14 residues. CDR1 is SGHTA, CDR2 FQGTGA, per germline.

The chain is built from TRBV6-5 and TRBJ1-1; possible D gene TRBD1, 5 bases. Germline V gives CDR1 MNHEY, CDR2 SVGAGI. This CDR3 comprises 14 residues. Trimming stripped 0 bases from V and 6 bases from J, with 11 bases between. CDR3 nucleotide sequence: TGTGCCAGCAGTTACTCGACAGAAATCCCTGAAGCTTTCTTT. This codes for CASSYSTEIPEAFF.

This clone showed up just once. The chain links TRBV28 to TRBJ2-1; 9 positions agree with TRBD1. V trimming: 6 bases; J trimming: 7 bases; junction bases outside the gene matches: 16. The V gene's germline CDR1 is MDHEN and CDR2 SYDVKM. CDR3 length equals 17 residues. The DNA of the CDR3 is TGTGCCAGCAGACAACACTCAGGACAGGGGTGGAAGAATGAGCAGTTCTTC. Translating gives CASRQHSGQGWKNEQFF.

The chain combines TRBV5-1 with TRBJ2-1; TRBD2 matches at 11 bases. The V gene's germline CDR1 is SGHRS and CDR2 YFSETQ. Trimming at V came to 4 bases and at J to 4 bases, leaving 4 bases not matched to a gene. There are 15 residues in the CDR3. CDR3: CASSRTSGSYNEQFF. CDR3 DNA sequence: TGCGCCAGCAGCCGAACTAGCGGGAGTTACAATGAGCAGTTCTTC.

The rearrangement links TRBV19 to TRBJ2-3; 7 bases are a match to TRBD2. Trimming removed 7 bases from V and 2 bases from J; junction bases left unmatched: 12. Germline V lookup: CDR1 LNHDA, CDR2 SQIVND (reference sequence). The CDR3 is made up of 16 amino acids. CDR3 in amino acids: CASTPWAGETTDTQYF. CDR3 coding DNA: TGTGCCAGTACCCCATGGGCGGGAGAGACCACAGATACGCAGTATTTT.

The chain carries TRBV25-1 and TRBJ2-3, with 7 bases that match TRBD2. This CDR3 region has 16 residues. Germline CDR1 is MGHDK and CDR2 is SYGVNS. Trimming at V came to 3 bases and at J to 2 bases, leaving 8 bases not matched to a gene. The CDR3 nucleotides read TGTGCCAGCAGTGAGACGACTGGGACTAACACAGATACGCAGTATTTT. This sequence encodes CASSETTGTNTDTQYF.

CDR3 coding DNA: TGTGCCAGCAGCCTCGGGTCAAACACTGAAGCTTTCTTT. It specifies CASSLGSNTEAFF. The chain employs TRBV7-9 and TRBJ1-1; D is unresolved. The CDR3 is 13 amino acids. CDR1 SEHNR and CDR2 FQNEAQ come from the germline V gene (reference sequence). Between the trimmed V and J ends, which lost 5 bases and 2 bases, there was a span of 9 bases.

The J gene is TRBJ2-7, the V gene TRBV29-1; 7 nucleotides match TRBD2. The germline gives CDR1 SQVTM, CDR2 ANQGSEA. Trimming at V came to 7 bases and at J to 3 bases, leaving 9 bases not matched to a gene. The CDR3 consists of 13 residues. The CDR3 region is CSGLAHGNYEQYF. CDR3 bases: TGCAGCGGACTAGCCCATGGAAACTACGAGCAGTACTTC.

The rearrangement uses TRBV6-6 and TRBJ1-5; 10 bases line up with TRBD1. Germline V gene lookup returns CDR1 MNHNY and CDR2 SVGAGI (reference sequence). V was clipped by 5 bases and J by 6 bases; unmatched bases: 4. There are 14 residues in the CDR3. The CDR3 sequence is CASSKTGGFQPQHF. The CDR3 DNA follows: TGTGCCAGCAGTAAGACAGGGGGCTTTCAGCCCCAGCATTTT.

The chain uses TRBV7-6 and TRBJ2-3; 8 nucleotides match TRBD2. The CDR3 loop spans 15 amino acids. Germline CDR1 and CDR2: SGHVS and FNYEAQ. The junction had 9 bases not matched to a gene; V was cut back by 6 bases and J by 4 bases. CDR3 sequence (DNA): TGTGCCAGCAGAAGAAGCGGGAGCGCGCCAGATACGCAGTATTTT. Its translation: CASRRSGSAPDTQYF.

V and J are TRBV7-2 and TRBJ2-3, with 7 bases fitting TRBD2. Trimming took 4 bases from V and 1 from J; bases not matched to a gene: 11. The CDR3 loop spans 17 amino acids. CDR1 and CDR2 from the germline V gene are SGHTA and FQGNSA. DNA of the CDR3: TGTGCCAGCAGCTCCCCTTTTGAAGCGGGGCGCACAGATACGCAGTATTTT. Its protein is CASSSPFEAGRTDTQYF.

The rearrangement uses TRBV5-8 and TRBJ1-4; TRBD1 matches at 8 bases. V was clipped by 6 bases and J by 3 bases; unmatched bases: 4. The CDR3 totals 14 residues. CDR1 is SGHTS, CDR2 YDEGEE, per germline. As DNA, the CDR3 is TGTGCCAGCACTCGGACAGGGCCTAATGAAAAACTGTTTTTT. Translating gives CASTRTGPNEKLFF.

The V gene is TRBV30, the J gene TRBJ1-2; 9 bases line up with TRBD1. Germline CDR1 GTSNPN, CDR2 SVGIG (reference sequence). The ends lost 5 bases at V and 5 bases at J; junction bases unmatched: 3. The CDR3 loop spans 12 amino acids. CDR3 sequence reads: CAWGTGRYGYTF. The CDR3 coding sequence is TGTGCCTGGGGGACAGGGCGGTATGGCTACACCTTC.

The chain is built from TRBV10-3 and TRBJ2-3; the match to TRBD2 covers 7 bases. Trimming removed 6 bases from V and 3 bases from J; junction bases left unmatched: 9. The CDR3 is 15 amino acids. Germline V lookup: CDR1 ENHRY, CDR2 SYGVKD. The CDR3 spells CAIRGRREGTDTQYF. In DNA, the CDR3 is TGTGCCATCAGGGGCAGGAGGGAGGGGACAGATACGCAGTATTTT.

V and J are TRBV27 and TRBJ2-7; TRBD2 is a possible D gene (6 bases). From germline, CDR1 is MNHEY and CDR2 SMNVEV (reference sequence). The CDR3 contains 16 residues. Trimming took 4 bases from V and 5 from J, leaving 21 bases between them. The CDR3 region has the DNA TGTGCCAGCAGTTCCTTGGGCGGACTAATCGGACACGAGCAGTACTTC. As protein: CASSSLGGLIGHEQYF.

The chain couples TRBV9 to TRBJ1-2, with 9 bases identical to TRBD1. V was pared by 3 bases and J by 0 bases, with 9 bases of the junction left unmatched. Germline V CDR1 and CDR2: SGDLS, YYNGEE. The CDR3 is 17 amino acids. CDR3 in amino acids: CASSGGDREGANYGYTF. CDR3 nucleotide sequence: TGTGCCAGCAGCGGGGGGGACAGGGAAGGAGCTAACTATGGCTACACCTTC.

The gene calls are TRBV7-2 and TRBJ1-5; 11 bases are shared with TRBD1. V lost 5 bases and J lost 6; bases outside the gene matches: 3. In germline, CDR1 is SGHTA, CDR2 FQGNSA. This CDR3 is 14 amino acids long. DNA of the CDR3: TGTGCCAGCAGCCAGGGGACAGGGGGTCAGCCCCAGCATTTT. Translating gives CASSQGTGGQPQHF.

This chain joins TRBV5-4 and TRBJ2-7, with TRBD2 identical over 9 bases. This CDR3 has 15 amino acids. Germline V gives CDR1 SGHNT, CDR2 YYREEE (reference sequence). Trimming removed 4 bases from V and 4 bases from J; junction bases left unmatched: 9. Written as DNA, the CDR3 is TGTGCCAGCAGCCGTTTGGGCGGGAGGGCATACGAGCAGTACTTC. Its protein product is CASSRLGGRAYEQYF.

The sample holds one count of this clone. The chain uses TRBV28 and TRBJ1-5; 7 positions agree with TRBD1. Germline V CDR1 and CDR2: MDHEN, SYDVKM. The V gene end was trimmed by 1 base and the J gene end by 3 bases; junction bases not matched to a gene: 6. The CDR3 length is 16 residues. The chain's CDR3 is CASSLLQGVFNQPQHF. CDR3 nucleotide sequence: TGTGCCAGCAGTTTATTGCAGGGGGTGTTCAATCAGCCCCAGCATTTT.

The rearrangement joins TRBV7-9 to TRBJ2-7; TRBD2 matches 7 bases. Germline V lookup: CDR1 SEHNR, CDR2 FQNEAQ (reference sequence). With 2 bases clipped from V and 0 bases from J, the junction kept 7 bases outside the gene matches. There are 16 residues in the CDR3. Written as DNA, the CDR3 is TGTGCCAGCAGCTTATTAATCGGGAGGCTCTCCTACGAGCAGTACTTC. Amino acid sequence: CASSLLIGRLSYEQYF.

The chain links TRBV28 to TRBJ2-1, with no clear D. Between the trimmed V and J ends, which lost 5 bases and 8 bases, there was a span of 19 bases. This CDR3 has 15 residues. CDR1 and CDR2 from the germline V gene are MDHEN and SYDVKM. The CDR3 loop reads CASSPLTSYGDEQFF. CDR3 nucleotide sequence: TGTGCCAGCAGTCCCCTGACAAGCTACGGCGATGAGCAGTTCTTC.

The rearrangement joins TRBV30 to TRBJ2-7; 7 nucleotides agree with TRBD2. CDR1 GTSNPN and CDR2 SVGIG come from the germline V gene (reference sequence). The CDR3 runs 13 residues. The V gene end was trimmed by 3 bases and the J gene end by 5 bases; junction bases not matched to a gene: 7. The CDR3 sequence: CAWSETSPDEQYF. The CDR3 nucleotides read TGTGCCTGGAGCGAGACTAGCCCCGACGAGCAGTACTTC.

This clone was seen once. The CDR3 is CASSMRLAAQDTQYF. CDR3 nucleotides: TGTGCCAGCAGCATGAGACTAGCGGCCCAAGATACGCAGTATTTT. The V gene is TRBV2, the J gene TRBJ2-3; 9 bases fit TRBD2. V lost 6 bases and J lost 5; bases outside the gene matches: 9. CDR1 is SNHLY and CDR2 is FYNNEI in the germline V gene. This CDR3 comprises 15 residues.

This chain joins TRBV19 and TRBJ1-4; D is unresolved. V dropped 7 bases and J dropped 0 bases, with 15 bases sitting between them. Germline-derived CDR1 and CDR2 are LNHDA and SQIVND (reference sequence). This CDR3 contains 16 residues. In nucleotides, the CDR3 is TGTGCCAGTACTCACAGTCGAATTGCAACTAATGAAAAACTGTTTTTT. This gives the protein CASTHSRIATNEKLFF.

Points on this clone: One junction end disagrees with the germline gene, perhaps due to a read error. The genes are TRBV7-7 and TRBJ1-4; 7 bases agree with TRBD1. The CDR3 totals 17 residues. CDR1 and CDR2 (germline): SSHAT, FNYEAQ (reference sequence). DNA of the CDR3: TGTGCTAGCAGCTTAATCGGACAGGAAGCAACTAATGAAAAACTGTTTTTT. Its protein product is CASSLIGQEATNEKLFF.

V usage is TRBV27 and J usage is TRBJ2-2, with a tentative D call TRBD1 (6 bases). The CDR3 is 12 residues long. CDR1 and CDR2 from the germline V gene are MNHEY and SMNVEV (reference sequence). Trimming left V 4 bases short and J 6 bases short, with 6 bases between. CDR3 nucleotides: TGTGCCAGCAGTTCAGGGGCCGGGGAGCTGTTTTTT. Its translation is CASSSGAGELFF.